This TCR beta chain was documented in a study of T-cell memory formation after mild COVID-19. The wider study: Largely donor-specific sequence clusters came from two donors.

MiXCR, applied by TCRdb to the 5' RACE reads, yields one record per CDR3 protein. Of 310,000 or so distinct CDR3 sequences in the sample, roughly 15% are singletons; the top ten hold 22%. V gave up 0 bases and J gave up 1 base, with 12 bases separating them. The CDR3 runs 16 residues. Germline CDR1 SEHNR, CDR2 FQNEAQ (reference sequence). General study findings and limits: Pre-infection memory already had some responding clones, implying cross-reactive memory joined.

Comments on this clonotype: Its antigen is currently unknown.

The source is a man younger than 35 who had mild COVID-19 (a few samples of this study predate the infection). Cell type and time point are not known. Sequencing was performed on PBMCs or a T cell subset sorted from them (not recorded which). The gene calls are TRBV7-9 and TRBJ1-2, with a tentative D call TRBD1 (6 bases). The CDR3 protein is CASSLARGAGNYGYTF. CDR3 bases: TGTGCCAGCAGCTTAGCTCGGGGGGCCGGTAACTATGGCTACACCTTC. Drawing the rest from reference TRBV7-9 and TRBJ1-2, the complete variable domain is DTGVSQNPRHKITKRGQNVTFRCDPISEHNRLYWYRQTLGQGPEFLTYFQNEAQLEKSRLLSDRFSAERPKGSFSTLEIQRTEQGDSAMYLCASSLARGAGNYGYTFGSGTRLTVV.